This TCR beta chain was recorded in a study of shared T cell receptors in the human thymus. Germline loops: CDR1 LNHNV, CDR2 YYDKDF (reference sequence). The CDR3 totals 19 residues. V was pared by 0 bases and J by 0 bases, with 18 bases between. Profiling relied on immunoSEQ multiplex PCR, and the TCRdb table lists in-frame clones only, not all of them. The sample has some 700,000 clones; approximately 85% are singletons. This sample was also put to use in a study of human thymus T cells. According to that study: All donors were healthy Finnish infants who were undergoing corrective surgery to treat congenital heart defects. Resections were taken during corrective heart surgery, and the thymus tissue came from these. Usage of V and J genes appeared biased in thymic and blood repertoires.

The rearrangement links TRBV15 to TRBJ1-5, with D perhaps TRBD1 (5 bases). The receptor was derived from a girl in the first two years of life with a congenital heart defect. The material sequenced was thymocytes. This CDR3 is CATSRDFPQGSHSNQPQHF. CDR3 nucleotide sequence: TGTGCCACCAGCAGAGATTTCCCCCAGGGAAGCCATAGCAATCAGCCCCAGCATTTT. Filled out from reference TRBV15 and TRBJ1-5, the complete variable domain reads DAMVIQNPRYQVTQFGKPVTLSCSQTLNHNVMYWYQQKSSQAPKLLFHYYDKDFNNEADTPDNFQSRRPNTSFCFLDIRSPGLGDTAMYLCATSRDFPQGSHSNQPQHFGDGTRLSIL.